What follows are 9 T cell receptor beta chains derived from one specimen sequenced in a study of T cell repertoires in cytomegalovirus infection. For these TCRs, the target antigens are not known. Using its own MiXCR run on the reads, TCRdb lists one record per CDR3 protein. The data hold 650,000 to 900,000 distinct CDR3 sequences, with about 28% observed a single time. The input for sequencing was cultured CD8+ T cells from PBMCs, taken from culture after CMV antigen stimulation. The source is a human donor in good health (CMV status not recorded). Some clones in this sample may be carry-over from other donors' samples.

The J gene is TRBJ2-1, the V gene TRBV4-1; D gene unclear. Germline-derived CDR1 and CDR2 are MGHRA and YSYEKL. The ends were cut back, 5 bases at V and 4 bases at J, with 15 bases in the middle. The CDR3 consists of 15 residues. CDR3 amino acids: CASSLIRSGYNEQFF. Written as DNA, the CDR3 is TGCGCCAGCAGCTTAATCAGGTCCGGTTACAATGAGCAGTTCTTC.

In this sample, this clonotype turned up many times. This chain links TRBV7-2 with TRBJ2-1; 9 nucleotides agree with TRBD2. This CDR3 has 18 residues. Trimming took 1 base from V and 6 from J; bases not matched to a gene: 13. CDR1 SGHTA and CDR2 FQGNSA come from the germline V gene. CDR3 nucleotide sequence: TGTGCCAGCAGCTTAGAGGGGCGGGGGGGCAAGTCGGGCAATGAGCAGTTCTTC. This translates into CASSLEGRGGKSGNEQFF.

This clonotype appeared a single time. The chain is built from TRBV12-3 or TRBV12-4 and TRBJ1-3; TRBD1 matches at 7 bases. This CDR3 has 16 amino acids. The trim removed 7 bases at V and 2 bases at J, leaving 11 bases unmatched. The CDR3 nucleotides are TGTGCCAGCATCCCCCGGGACAGCACAGCTGGAAACACCATATATTTT. Translation gives CASIPRDSTAGNTIYF.

This clonotype was picked up a small number of times. This rearrangement joins TRBV19 to TRBJ1-1, with a possible D match to TRBD1 (5 bases). This CDR3 spans 15 amino acids. Germline CDR1 is LNHDA and CDR2 is SQIVND (reference sequence). V shed 1 base and J shed 1 base, with 10 bases lying between them. DNA for the CDR3: TGTGCCAGTAGTATAGGGGACTCCCCGAACACTGAAGCTTTCTTT. Encoded protein: CASSIGDSPNTEAFF.

The chain recombines TRBV29-1 with TRBJ1-1; D not resolved. The CDR3 extends over 11 amino acids. The V end was cut by 6 bases, the J end by 6 bases, with 11 bases between. CDR1 is SQVTM and CDR2 is ANQGSEA in the germline V gene. The CDR3 loop is CSVNGGSEAFF. CDR3 in DNA: TGCAGCGTGAATGGCGGGTCTGAAGCTTTCTTT.

This chain joins TRBV6-5 and TRBJ1-1; D not resolved. Germline V gives CDR1 MNHEY, CDR2 SVGAGI. The germline V and J ends were trimmed by 2 bases and 0 bases, with 16 bases remaining between them. This CDR3 has 17 residues. This CDR3 is CASSYKVPALLNTEAFF. Here the CDR3 DNA reads TGTGCCAGCAGTTACAAAGTTCCGGCACTTTTGAACACTGAAGCTTTCTTT.

This clonotype was seen only a few times. The chain uses TRBV9 and TRBJ1-3; no clear D. V was cut by 0 bases and J by 2 bases, with 12 bases left in between. Germline values: CDR1 SGDLS, CDR2 YYNGEE. This CDR3 comprises 16 residues. The CDR3 sequence: CASSVATSSAGNTIYF. Written as DNA, the CDR3 is TGTGCCAGCAGCGTAGCTACGAGTTCGGCTGGAAACACCATATATTTT.

The rearrangement uses TRBV7-4 and TRBJ2-3; TRBD1 matches 9 bases. CDR1 and CDR2 from the germline V gene are SGHVT and SQSDAQ. This CDR3 is 16 amino acids long. The ends lost 2 bases at V and 6 bases at J; junction bases unmatched: 9. The CDR3 region has the DNA TGTGCCAGCAGCTTAAGGACAGGGGCGGTATTGGATACGCAGTATTTT. Its protein product is CASSLRTGAVLDTQYF.

The J gene is TRBJ2-1, the V gene TRBV27; TRBD2 agrees at 10 bases. The CDR3 length is 16 residues. The junction had 4 bases not matched to a gene; V was cut back by 0 bases and J by 5 bases. CDR1 and CDR2 from the germline V gene are MNHEY and SMNVEV (reference sequence). In DNA form, the CDR3 reads TGTGCCAGCAGTTTATCGAGAGCGGGGGGGCACAATGAGCAGTTCTTC. As protein: CASSLSRAGGHNEQFF.